The present entry profiles one T cell receptor (beta chain) with its context. The entry originates in a study of blood T cell repertoires in COVID-19. Across the study: COVID-19 samples collected from the United States, Italy and Spain covered acute and convalescent phases. Nucleic acid was either cDNA or gDNA, and it came from T cells, B-cell-depleted T cells, or PBMCs.

In the source study's methods: Scientists estimated how many nucleated cells there were by amplifying reference gene primers. Some clones are missing from TCRdb's copy, which holds only in-frame ones; the method was immunoSEQ multiplex PCR. That table is the source of V, J and clone size, and D and trimming were worked out from the DNA. Of 200,000 to 300,000 clones listed, about 85% were seen once; the top ten hold approximately 4.3%. Per the germline V gene, CDR1 is SGHVS and CDR2 is FQNEAQ. The CDR3 sequence is 15 residues long. The ends were cut back, 1 base at V and 7 bases at J, with 11 bases in the middle.

This receptor was taken from a man between 60 and 75 years old who had recovered from COVID-19. The chain carries TRBV7-8 and TRBJ1-6; maybe TRBD1 (5 bases). The sample was peripheral blood. This chain's CDR3 is CASSLGRGLNSPLHF. The CDR3 DNA reads TGTGCCAGCAGCTTAGGTAGGGGCCTCAATTCACCCCTCCACTTT.